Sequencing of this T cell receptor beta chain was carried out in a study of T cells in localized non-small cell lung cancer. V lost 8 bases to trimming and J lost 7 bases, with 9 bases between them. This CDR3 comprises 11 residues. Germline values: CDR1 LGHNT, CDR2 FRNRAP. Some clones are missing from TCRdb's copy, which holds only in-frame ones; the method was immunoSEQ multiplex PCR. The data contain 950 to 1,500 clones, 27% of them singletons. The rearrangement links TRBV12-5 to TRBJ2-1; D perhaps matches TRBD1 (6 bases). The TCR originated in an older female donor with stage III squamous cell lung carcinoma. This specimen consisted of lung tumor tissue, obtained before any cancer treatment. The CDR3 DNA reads TGTGCTAGTAGCACAGGGAATGAGCAGTTCTTC. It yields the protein CASSTGNEQFF.